A selection of T cell receptor beta chains follows, all from one sample in a study of T-cell reconstitution after alpha-beta-depleted transplantation in children. TCRdb re-derived calls from the PCR reads in MiXCR, one entry per CDR3 protein. This table holds 670,000 or so distinct CDR3 sequences, around 13% found once. The input for sequencing was PBMCs, taken before TCRalphabeta/CD19-depleted stem cell transplant. These receptors all stem from a girl aged 2 to 10 with congenital amegakaryocytic thrombocytopenia, due to receive a stem cell transplant. The CDR3 runs from the conserved cysteine through the conserved F or W. D genes are given only for firm matches. Not every row has a clone size; where given, it reads once, few, many or a size class.

v_gene: TRBV25-1; abundance: few; j_gene: TRBJ2-1; d_gene: .; CDR3nt: TGTGCCAGCAGTGAAATAAGGTCCAGCTCCTACAATGAGCAGTTCTTC; CDR3aa: CASSEIRSSSYNEQFF
v_gene: TRBV28; abundance: many; j_gene: TRBJ1-5; d_gene: .; CDR3nt: TGTGCCAGCACCCCCGGGGGCCCCACAAATCAGCCCCAGCATTTT; CDR3aa: CASTPGGPTNQPQHF
v_gene: TRBV6-5; abundance: few; j_gene: TRBJ2-2; d_gene: .; CDR3nt: TGTGCCAGCAGTTACCAGGTGGCCGGGGAGCTGTTTTTT; CDR3aa: CASSYQVAGELFF
v_gene: TRBV12-3/TRBV12-4; abundance: many; j_gene: TRBJ2-1; d_gene: .; CDR3nt: TGTGCCAGCGGCAAAGGGGGGGAGGCCAATGAGCAGTTCTTC; CDR3aa: CASGKGGEANEQFF
v_gene: TRBV20-1; abundance: few; j_gene: TRBJ1-1; d_gene: .; CDR3nt: TGCAGTGCTACCTCATTTCCGGAGAGCACTGAAGCTTTCTTT; CDR3aa: CSATSFPESTEAFF
v_gene: TRBV5-1; abundance: many; j_gene: TRBJ2-7; d_gene: .; CDR3nt: TGCGCCAGCAGCTTGGACAGATCCTACGAGCAGTACTTC; CDR3aa: CASSLDRSYEQYF
v_gene: TRBV5-1; abundance: many; j_gene: TRBJ2-7; d_gene: .; CDR3nt: TGCGCCAGCGGCCCAGGGGACTATTTCTACGAGCAGTACTTC; CDR3aa: CASGPGDYFYEQYF
v_gene: TRBV15; abundance: few; j_gene: TRBJ1-6; d_gene: .; CDR3nt: TGTGCCACCCTGGGGCGGGTGCCCCAACAGGGTAATTCACCCCTCCACTTT; CDR3aa: CATLGRVPQQGNSPLHF
v_gene: TRBV5-6; abundance: .; j_gene: TRBJ2-5; d_gene: .; CDR3nt: TGTGCCAGCAGCTCCTCACCCATAAAAGAGACCCAGTACTTC; CDR3aa: CASSSSPIKETQYF
v_gene: TRBV7-6; abundance: few; j_gene: TRBJ2-1; d_gene: .; CDR3nt: TGTGCCAGCAGCTTCTCGCGTACGACGGTCGGGAATGAGCAGTTCTTC; CDR3aa: CASSFSRTTVGNEQFF
v_gene: TRBV5-1; abundance: .; j_gene: TRBJ2-7; d_gene: TRBD2; CDR3nt: TGCGCCAGCAGCTCAGAAGGACTAGCGGGATACGAGCAGAACTTC; CDR3aa: CASSSEGLAGYEQNF
v_gene: TRBV27; abundance: many; j_gene: TRBJ2-7; d_gene: TRBD1; CDR3nt: TGTGCCAGCAGTCACCTACCGGACAGGGCCTCCTACGAGCAGTACTTC; CDR3aa: CASSHLPDRASYEQYF
v_gene: TRBV5-1; abundance: many; j_gene: TRBJ2-7; d_gene: .; CDR3nt: TGCGCCAGCAGCTTGGCTCTGGGGGAGCAGTACTTC; CDR3aa: CASSLALGEQYF
v_gene: TRBV20-1; abundance: .; j_gene: TRBJ2-7; d_gene: .; CDR3nt: TGCAGTGCTACCGAAGACTTTTCATCCTACGAGCAGTACTTC; CDR3aa: CSATEDFSSYEQYF
v_gene: TRBV5-1; abundance: many; j_gene: TRBJ2-2; d_gene: TRBD2; CDR3nt: TGCGCCAGCAGCCACGGACTAGCGGGAGGAACCGCCGGGGAGCTGTTTTTT; CDR3aa: CASSHGLAGGTAGELFF
v_gene: TRBV29-1; abundance: many; j_gene: TRBJ2-4; d_gene: TRBD1; CDR3nt: TGCAGCGTTGATGGGACAGGGTCGGGGAACATTCAGTACTTC; CDR3aa: CSVDGTGSGNIQYF
v_gene: TRBV5-5; abundance: many; j_gene: TRBJ2-2; d_gene: .; CDR3nt: TGTGCCAGCAGCTTCGATCTGGCCGGGGAGCTGTTTTTT; CDR3aa: CASSFDLAGELFF
v_gene: TRBV5-1; abundance: few; j_gene: TRBJ2-1; d_gene: TRBD1; CDR3nt: TGCGCCAGCACATCAGGGACAGGGGATTTCAGTGAGCAGTTCTTC; CDR3aa: CASTSGTGDFSEQFF
v_gene: TRBV5-1; abundance: .; j_gene: TRBJ2-5; d_gene: .; CDR3nt: TGCGCCAGCAGCTTCTTGGGGGGTTCCCAAGAGACCCAGTACTTC; CDR3aa: CASSFLGGSQETQYF
v_gene: TRBV7-9; abundance: few; j_gene: TRBJ2-7; d_gene: .; CDR3nt: TGTGCCAGCAGCTGGACACACGCCTACGAGCAGTACTTC; CDR3aa: CASSWTHAYEQYF
v_gene: TRBV20-1; abundance: few; j_gene: TRBJ2-1; d_gene: .; CDR3nt: TGCAGTGCTAGGCCTACAGGCAATGAGCAGTTCTTC; CDR3aa: CSARPTGNEQFF
v_gene: TRBV7-9; abundance: .; j_gene: TRBJ2-7; d_gene: .; CDR3nt: TGTGCCAGCAGCTTACAGGACGAGCAGTACTTC; CDR3aa: CASSLQDEQYF
v_gene: TRBV7-2; abundance: .; j_gene: TRBJ1-3; d_gene: .; CDR3nt: TGTGCCAGCAGCGTCCCCGGGGGGGACTCTGGAAACACCATATATTTT; CDR3aa: CASSVPGGDSGNTIYF
v_gene: TRBV7-8; abundance: .; j_gene: TRBJ2-2; d_gene: .; CDR3nt: TGTGCCAGCAGCTGGGGGGCTTTAACCGGGGAGCTGTTTTTT; CDR3aa: CASSWGALTGELFF